One sample yielded the 9 T cell receptor beta chains listed below, sequenced in a study of blood T cell repertoires in COVID-19. TCRdb keeps only in-frame clones here, not all; method: immunoSEQ multiplex PCR. Seen here are over 70,000 clones, approximately 77% observed once, and the top ten hold about 10%. Sequencing input: peripheral blood. The receptors stem from a woman of 80 years or more with acute or convalescent COVID-19.

The rearrangement links TRBV6-6 to TRBJ1-2, with 9 nucleotides matching TRBD1. The CDR3 has 15 residues. The V gene end was trimmed by 1 base and the J gene end by 1 base; junction bases not matched to a gene: 1. Germline V gene sequence: CDR1 MNHNY, CDR2 SVGAGI (reference sequence). The CDR3 protein is CASSYWTGDNYGYTF. The CDR3 nucleotides are TGTGCCAGCAGTTACTGGACAGGGGATAACTATGGCTACACCTTC.

This rearrangement joins TRBV5-1 to TRBJ2-5; D may be TRBD1 (5 bases). V was clipped by 0 bases and J by 3 bases, with 12 bases between them. The CDR3 is 15 amino acids. Germline loops: CDR1 SGHRS, CDR2 YFSETQ. The CDR3 nucleotides are TGCGCCAGCAGCTTGGAATGGGGCAGGGAAGAGACCCAGTACTTC. Its translation is CASSLEWGREETQYF.

The chain couples TRBV28 to TRBJ2-7; no clear D. This CDR3 comprises 12 residues. Per the germline V gene, CDR1 is MDHEN and CDR2 is SYDVKM. Trimming pared 5 bases from V and 4 bases from J, leaving 9 bases between. CDR3 DNA: TGTGCCAGCAGTCTCCTCTATTACGAGCAGTACTTC. Translated: CASSLLYYEQYF.

There are a few counts of this clone. The gene calls are TRBV6-5 and TRBJ1-5; D is unresolved. The germline CDR1 and CDR2 sequences are MNHEY and SVGAGI. CDR3 length: 14 residues. Trimming pared 6 bases from V and 2 bases from J, leaving 11 bases between. CDR3 sequence (DNA): TGTGCCAGCAGATCTCTTAGAGGCAATCAGCCCCAGCATTTT. It encodes CASRSLRGNQPQHF.

V usage is TRBV27 and J usage is TRBJ1-1; D is ambiguous. The CDR3 loop spans 14 amino acids. V lost 2 bases and J lost 5, with 12 bases in between. Germline CDR1 is MNHEY and CDR2 is SMNVEV (reference sequence). Written as DNA, the CDR3 is TGTGCCAGCAGTTTACGTCCACGGGGAACTGAAGCTTTCTTT. It is translated as CASSLRPRGTEAFF.

The chain carries TRBV6-2 or TRBV6-3 and TRBJ2-5; TRBD1 is a possible D gene (6 bases). This CDR3 spans 14 amino acids. CDR1 is MNHEY and CDR2 is SVGEGT in the germline V gene. V was clipped by 4 bases and J by 5 bases, with 14 bases between them. CDR3 sequence reads: CASSWGHRWETQYF. In DNA form, the CDR3 reads TGTGCCAGCAGTTGGGGACACCGGTGGGAGACCCAGTACTTC.

V usage is TRBV5-4 and J usage is TRBJ2-1; possibly TRBD2 for D (6 bases). The V gene's germline CDR1 is SGHNT and CDR2 YYREEE (reference sequence). CDR3 length: 16 residues. With 0 bases removed from V and 6 bases from J, the gap between germline ends came to 16 bases. The chain's CDR3 is CASSLVWREWSNEQFF. The CDR3 region has the DNA TGTGCCAGCAGCTTGGTCTGGAGGGAGTGGTCCAATGAGCAGTTCTTC.

The chain employs TRBV6-5 and TRBJ2-7; 10 bases fit TRBD2. The CDR3 has 15 residues. V gave up 7 bases and J gave up 5 bases; unmatched junction bases: 11. The germline gives CDR1 MNHEY, CDR2 SVGAGI. CDR3 region: CASILAGAVLHEQYF. DNA of the CDR3: TGTGCCAGCATTCTAGCGGGAGCTGTGCTCCACGAGCAGTACTTC.

V usage is TRBV18 and J usage is TRBJ1-2; no clear D. The CDR3 has 14 amino acids. Germline V gene lookup returns CDR1 KGHSH and CDR2 LQKENI. V dropped 3 bases and J dropped 8 bases, with 16 bases sitting between them. The CDR3 sequence is CASSPSGELRGYTF. The CDR3 DNA reads TGTGCCAGCTCACCCTCCGGGGAGTTAAGGGGCTACACCTTC.